The clone carrying this T cell receptor beta chain was seen only a few times. These data originate in a study of blood T cell repertoires in COVID-19. The wider study: Acute-phase and convalescent COVID-19 samples originated in the United States, Italy and Spain. In each case, the material was cDNA or gDNA derived from T cells, B-cell-depleted T cells, or PBMCs.

The length of the CDR3 is 13 residues. Germline V gives CDR1 MNHEY, CDR2 SVGAGI. The V end lost 4 bases, the J end lost 6 bases, and 12 bases lay between the germline ends. Profiled with immunoSEQ multiplex PCR; TCRdb holds only in-frame clones, not every one. The sample shows about 120,000 clones, 85% of them seen only once. The gene calls are TRBV6-5 and TRBJ1-1, with a weak D call TRBD1 (6 bases). Sequencing input: peripheral blood. This sequence originates from a woman older than 75 with acute or convalescent COVID-19. The CDR3 nucleotides are TGTGCCAGCAGTTCAGGGGATTGGGCTGAAGCTTTCTTT. Its protein product is CASSSGDWAEAFF.